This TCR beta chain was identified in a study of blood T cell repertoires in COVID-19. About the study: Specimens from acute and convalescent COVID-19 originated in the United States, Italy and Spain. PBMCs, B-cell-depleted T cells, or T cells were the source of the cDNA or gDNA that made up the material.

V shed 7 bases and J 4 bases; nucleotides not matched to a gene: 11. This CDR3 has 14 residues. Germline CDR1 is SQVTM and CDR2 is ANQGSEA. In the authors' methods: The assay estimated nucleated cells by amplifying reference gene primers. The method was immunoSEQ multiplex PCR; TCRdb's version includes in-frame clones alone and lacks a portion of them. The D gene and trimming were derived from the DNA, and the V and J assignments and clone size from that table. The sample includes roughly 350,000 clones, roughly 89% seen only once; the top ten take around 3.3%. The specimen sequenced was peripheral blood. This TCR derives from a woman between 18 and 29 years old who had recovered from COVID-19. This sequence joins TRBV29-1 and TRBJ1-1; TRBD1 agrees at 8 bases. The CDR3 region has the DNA TGCAGCGCCGGAGGGTTTGACAGGGGCACTGAAGCTTTCTTT. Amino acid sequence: CSAGGFDRGTEAFF.